A single sample is the source of the 8 T cell receptor beta chains below, sequenced in a study of blood T cell repertoires in COVID-19. The repertoire was sequenced with immunoSEQ multiplex PCR; TCRdb's copy has only in-frame clones and lacks some. The sample lists some 90,000 clones; roughly nine tenths were seen once. Sequences were obtained from peripheral blood. Receptors originate from a woman aged 60 to 75 with COVID-19, enrolled during active disease.

The gene calls are TRBV25-1 and TRBJ2-3, with D perhaps TRBD2 (5 bases). Between the trimmed V and J ends, which lost 11 bases and 1 base, there was a span of 16 bases. This CDR3 has 14 amino acids. Germline V gene data show CDR1 as MGHDK and CDR2 as SYGVNS. CDR3: CASAADLGTDTQYF. As DNA, the CDR3 is TGTGCCTCGGCGGCGGACTTGGGCACAGATACGCAGTATTTT.

The chain recombines TRBV5-1 with TRBJ1-3, with D perhaps matching TRBD1 (6 bases). Trimming pared 4 bases from V and 0 bases from J, leaving 14 bases between. The CDR3 runs 16 residues. The germline V gene has CDR1 SGHRS and CDR2 YFSETQ. CDR3 protein: CASSIGQIFSGNTIYF. The CDR3 bases are TGCGCCAGCAGCATAGGACAGATCTTCTCTGGAAACACCATATATTTT.

This chain connects TRBV7-2 to TRBJ1-1, with a weak D call TRBD1 (5 bases). Germline V CDR1 and CDR2: SGHTA, FQGNSA. V was shortened by 4 bases and J by 11 bases, with 14 bases between the two germline ends. The CDR3 runs 12 residues. This CDR3 reads CASSSRGDPAFF. The CDR3 coding sequence is TGTGCCAGCAGCTCGCGGGGGGATCCTGCTTTCTTT.

This clone was counted a few times. The gene calls are TRBV4-2 and TRBJ2-3; 12 nucleotides match TRBD2. CDR3 length: 17 amino acids. With V trimmed by 2 bases and J by 5 bases, 8 bases remained unmatched. Germline lookup yields CDR1 LGHNA and CDR2 YNFKEQ. The CDR3 sequence is CASSQSSSGGAGDTQYF. The CDR3 DNA reads as TGTGCCAGCAGCCAATCATCTAGCGGGGGGGCCGGAGATACGCAGTATTTT.

The chain combines TRBV18 with TRBJ1-2; 9 nucleotides match TRBD1. The CDR3 sequence is 18 residues long. V was pared by 3 bases and J by 6 bases, with 17 bases of the junction left unmatched. The germline V gene has CDR1 KGHSH and CDR2 LQKENI. DNA for the CDR3: TGTGCCAGCTCACCTCGTCCCCCACGGGGGACAGGGATGAATGGCTACACCTTC. As protein: CASSPRPPRGTGMNGYTF. The variable domain in full, with the rest retrieved from reference TRBV18 and TRBJ1-2, is NAGVMQNPRHLVRRRGQEARLRCSPMKGHSHVYWYRQLPEEGLKFMVYLQKENIIDESGMPKERFSAEFPKEGPSILRIQQVVRGDSAAYFCASSPRPPRGTGMNGYTFGSGTRLTVV.

V and J are TRBV13 and TRBJ1-2; possible D gene TRBD1, 6 bases. This CDR3 is 17 amino acids long. Trimming removed 2 bases at V and 4 bases at J, with 20 bases between. From germline, CDR1 is PRHDT and CDR2 FYEKMQ (reference sequence). The CDR3 coding sequence is TGTGCCAGCAGCTTATCCGGGACAACACCCCCGGGCTATGGCTACACCTTC. Its protein product is CASSLSGTTPPGYGYTF. Variable domain in full (rest from reference TRBV13 and TRBJ1-2): AAGVIQSPRHLIKEKRETATLKCYPIPRHDTVYWYQQGPGQDPQFLISFYEKMQSDKGSIPDRFSAQQFSDYHSELNMSSLELGDSALYFCASSLSGTTPPGYGYTFGSGTRLTVV.

The V and J genes are TRBV9 and TRBJ2-3, with 7 bases that match TRBD2. Per germline, CDR1 SGDLS and CDR2 YYNGEE. This CDR3 spans 15 amino acids. V lost 0 bases, J lost 1 base, and 2 bases stayed unmatched. The CDR3 sequence: CASSVASGRTDTQYF. The CDR3 nucleotides read TGTGCCAGCAGCGTAGCTAGCGGTCGCACAGATACGCAGTATTTT. Full variable domain (remainder filled in from reference TRBV9 and TRBJ2-3): DSGVTQTPKHLITATGQRVTLRCSPRSGDLSVYWYQQSLDQGLQFLIQYYNGEERAKGNILERFSAQQFPDLHSELNLSSLELGDSALYFCASSVASGRTDTQYFGPGTRLTVL.

This clone has a single count. This rearrangement joins TRBV5-1 to TRBJ2-7, with TRBD2 identical over 9 bases. V shed 0 bases and J 5 bases; nucleotides not matched to a gene: 3. There are 14 residues in the CDR3. From germline, CDR1 is SGHRS and CDR2 YFSETQ. The CDR3 spells CASSLVAGDDEQYF. The CDR3 nucleotides are TGCGCCAGCAGCTTGGTAGCGGGGGACGACGAGCAGTACTTC.